This T cell receptor beta chain was recovered during a study of blood T cell repertoires in COVID-19. Overall study: Researchers got acute and convalescent COVID-19 samples from the United States, Italy and Spain. PBMCs, B-cell-depleted T cells, or T cells were the source of the cDNA or gDNA that made up the material.

The CDR3 totals 13 residues. Germline V gene sequence: CDR1 GTSNPN, CDR2 SVGIG (reference sequence). The V end was cut by 4 bases, the J end by 4 bases, with 10 bases between. Original data processing: Reference gene primer amplification yielded estimated nucleated cell counts. This table comes from immunoSEQ multiplex PCR, and its TCRdb copy is limited to in-frame clones, with some not included. V, J and clone size are those of that table, while D and trimming were read from the DNA. The sample lists 400,000 or so clones, around 86% occurring once. This chain uses TRBV30 with TRBJ2-2; tentative D call: TRBD1 (6 bases). The sequenced sample was peripheral blood. This TCR was sampled from a human donor in a cohort sampled during active COVID-19. CDR3 sequence (DNA): TGTGCCTGGAACAGGGAAAGCACCGGGGAGCTGTTTTTT. Residues: CAWNRESTGELFF.